This TCR beta chain was profiled in a study of blood T cell repertoires in COVID-19. Study-level background: Acute and convalescent COVID-19 samples came from the United States, Italy and Spain.

Assay used: immunoSEQ multiplex PCR; TCRdb lists only in-frame clones, some missing. The sample has 150,000 to 200,000 clones, roughly 88% seen once. The junction had 22 bases not matched to a gene; V was cut back by 7 bases and J by 11 bases. The CDR3 covers 16 residues. The V gene's germline CDR1 is LNHDA and CDR2 SQIVND (reference sequence). Individuals aged roughly 18 to 90 years were recruited from approximately 22 US areas. The source material was PBMCs or T cells enriched from blood (not recorded which). This TCR was recovered from a woman aged 45-60 years who had recovered from COVID-19. J is TRBJ1-1 and V is TRBV19; 7 nucleotides line up with TRBD1. This CDR3 reads CASNPYLSATGPEAFF. CDR3 bases: TGTGCCAGTAACCCCTATTTATCCGCGACAGGGCCCGAGGCTTTCTTT.